Listed below are T cell receptor beta chains from one sample, sequenced in a study of blood T cell repertoires in COVID-19. TCRdb's copy holds only in-frame clones and misses some; the assay was immunoSEQ multiplex PCR. The sample lists fewer than 500,000 clones; about 90% were seen once. The specimen sequenced was PBMCs or T cells enriched from blood (not recorded which). The receptors derive from a woman aged 18-29 years who had recovered from COVID-19. Both conserved end residues are part of each CDR3. Each record gives: J gene, V gene, clone size, D gene, CDR3 protein, CDR3 DNA. A D gene is named only where the DNA matches it firmly. A clone size is listed for some rows: how often the clone was seen (once, few, many), or a class if it is expanded.

>TRBJ2-3|TRBV27|NA|NA
CASSLRVTDTQYF
TGTGCCAGCAGTTTGAGGGTCACAGATACGCAGTATTTT
>TRBJ2-7|TRBV5-5|NA|NA
CASSARAGPLFMEQYF
TGTGCCAGCAGCGCGCGGGCAGGCCCCCTCTTTATGGAGCAGTACTTC
>TRBJ2-1|TRBV11-2|NA|NA
CASSSPGRGGRAFF
TGTGCCAGCAGCTCCCCCGGTAGGGGGGGCCGGGCCTTCTTC
>TRBJ1-1|TRBV7-2|few|NA
CASSLMGEDTEAFF
TGTGCCAGCAGCTTAATGGGGGAGGACACTGAAGCTTTCTTT
>TRBJ1-6|TRBV5-1|NA|NA
CASSSSGPGSPLHF
TGCGCCAGCAGCTCCAGTGGACCAGGGTCACCCCTCCACTTT
>TRBJ2-7|TRBV7-3|NA|TRBD2
CASSVLAGAGEQYF
TGTGCCAGCAGCGTGCTAGCGGGGGCGGGAGAGCAGTACTTC
>TRBJ1-2|TRBV12-3/TRBV12-4|NA|TRBD1
CASSPSDRDGYTF
TGTGCCAGCAGCCCGTCGGACAGGGACGGCTACACCTTC
>TRBJ2-7|TRBV19|NA|TRBD2
CASSIALTSGVSSYEQYF
TGTGCCAGTAGTATAGCCCTGACTAGCGGTGTTAGCTCCTACGAGCAGTACTTC
>TRBJ2-5|TRBV5-4|NA|NA
CASTLAGETQYF
TGTGCCAGCACCCTCGCGGGGGAGACCCAGTACTTC
>TRBJ1-1|TRBV7-6|NA|NA
CASSLLNSGNTEAFF
TGTGCCAGCAGCTTATTAAATTCGGGGAACACTGAAGCTTTCTTT
>TRBJ2-1|TRBV5-1|NA|NA
CASSASGLRDEQFF
TGCGCCAGCAGCGCAAGCGGATTACGGGATGAGCAGTTCTTC
>TRBJ1-6|TRBV2|NA|TRBD1
CASSPNGQGALHF
TGTGCCAGCAGCCCCAATGGACAGGGAGCCCTCCACTTT
>TRBJ1-2|TRBV7-8|NA|NA
CASSLSGQTVERYTF
TGTGCCAGCAGCTTATCGGGCCAGACAGTGGAGAGATACACCTTC
>TRBJ2-7|TRBV21-1|NA|NA
CASSVRDRPSYEQYF
TGTGCCAGCAGCGTCCGGGACAGACCCTCCTACGAGCAGTACTTC
>TRBJ1-4|TRBV28|NA|NA
CASTGEANEKLFF
TGTGCCAGCACCGGTGAGGCTAATGAAAAACTGTTTTTT
>TRBJ1-2|TRBV4-1|NA|TRBD1
CASSPRTGLNYGYTF
TGCGCCAGCAGCCCTCGGACAGGGTTGAACTATGGCTACACCTTC
>TRBJ1-5|TRBV19|NA|NA
CASSLIGGGNQPQHF
TGTGCCAGTAGTCTAATAGGGGGGGGGAATCAGCCCCAGCATTTT
>TRBJ2-5|TRBV7-2|NA|TRBD2
CASSFSGGEETQYF
TGTGCCAGCAGCTTTAGCGGGGGGGAAGAGACCCAGTACTTC